The T cell receptor (beta chain) under discussion was sequenced for a study of blood T cell repertoires in COVID-19. Study-level background: Acute and convalescent COVID-19 samples came from the United States, Italy and Spain. The analysed material was cDNA or gDNA that came from T cells, B-cell-depleted T cells, or PBMCs.

Original processing notes: The authors estimated nucleated cell counts from reference gene primer amplification. Sequenced by immunoSEQ multiplex PCR; TCRdb stores in-frame clones only, minus some. V and J calls and clone size follow that table, whereas D and trimming were derived from the DNA. The data contain 95,000 to 150,000 clones, roughly four fifths of them singletons. Germline V gene sequence: CDR1 SGHRS, CDR2 YFSETQ. There are 14 residues in the CDR3. The germline V and J ends were trimmed by 0 bases and 0 bases, with 6 bases remaining between them. Sequencing was done on a sample of peripheral blood. The chain employs TRBV5-1 and TRBJ1-2; tentative D call: TRBD1 (5 bases). The TCR was taken from a woman in her sixties or seventies with acute or convalescent COVID-19. The CDR3 sequence is CASSLEQANYGYTF. The CDR3 nucleotides read TGCGCCAGCAGCTTGGAACAGGCTAACTATGGCTACACCTTC.